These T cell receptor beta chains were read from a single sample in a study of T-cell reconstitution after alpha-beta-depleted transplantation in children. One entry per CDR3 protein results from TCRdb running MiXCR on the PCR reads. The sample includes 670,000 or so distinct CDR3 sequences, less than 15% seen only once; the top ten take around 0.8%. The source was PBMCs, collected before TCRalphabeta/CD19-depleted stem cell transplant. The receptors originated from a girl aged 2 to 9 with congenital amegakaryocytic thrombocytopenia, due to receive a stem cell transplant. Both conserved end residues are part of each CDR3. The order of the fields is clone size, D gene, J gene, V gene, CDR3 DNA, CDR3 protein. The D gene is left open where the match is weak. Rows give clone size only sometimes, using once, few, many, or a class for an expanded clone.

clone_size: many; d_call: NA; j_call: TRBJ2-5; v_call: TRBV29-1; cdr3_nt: TGCAGCGTGGGAGAAGAGACCCAGTACTTC; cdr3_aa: CSVGEETQYF
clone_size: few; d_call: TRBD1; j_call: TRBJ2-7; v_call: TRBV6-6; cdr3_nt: TGTGCCAGCAGTTACTCGGACAGGGGCGAGCAGTACTTC; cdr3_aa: CASSYSDRGEQYF
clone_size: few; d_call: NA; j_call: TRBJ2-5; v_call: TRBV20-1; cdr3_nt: TGCAGTGCGAACCGGGGCCTCCAAGAGACCCAGTACTTC; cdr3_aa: CSANRGLQETQYF
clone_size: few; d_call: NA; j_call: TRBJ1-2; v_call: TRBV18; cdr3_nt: TGTGCCAGCTCACCGCAACAGGAGTCTAACTATGGCTACACCTTC; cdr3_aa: CASSPQQESNYGYTF
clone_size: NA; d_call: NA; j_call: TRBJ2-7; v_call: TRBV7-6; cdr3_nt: TGTGCCAGCAGCCCGAACGGCGCGACCTACGAGCAGCACTTC; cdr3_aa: CASSPNGATYEQHF
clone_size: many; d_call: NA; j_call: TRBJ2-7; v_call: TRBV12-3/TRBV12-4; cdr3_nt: TGTGCCAGCAGTTTAGCTGGCGGAACCTACGAGCAGTACTTC; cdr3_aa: CASSLAGGTYEQYF
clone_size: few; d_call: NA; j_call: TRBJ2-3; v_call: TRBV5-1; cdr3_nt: TGCGCCAGCAGCTTACAACCAGCACCAGATACGCAGTATTTT; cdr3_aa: CASSLQPAPDTQYF
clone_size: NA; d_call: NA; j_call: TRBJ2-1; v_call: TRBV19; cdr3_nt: TGTGCCAGTAGTATTGGGGTCGAGGGGCTCGCAGAGCAGTTCTTC; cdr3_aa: CASSIGVEGLAEQFF
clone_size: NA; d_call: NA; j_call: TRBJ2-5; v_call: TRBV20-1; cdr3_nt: TGCAGTGCTTGGATGGAAGAGACCCAGTACTTC; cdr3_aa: CSAWMEETQYF
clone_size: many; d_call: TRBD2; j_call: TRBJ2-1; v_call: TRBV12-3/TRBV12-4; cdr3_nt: TGTGCCAGCAGTTTAACAGCGGGAGTGAAGTTCTTC; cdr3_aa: CASSLTAGVKFF
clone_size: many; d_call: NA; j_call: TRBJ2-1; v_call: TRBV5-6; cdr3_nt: TGTGCCAGCAGGATGACAATCAGAACCTACAATGAGCAGTTCTTC; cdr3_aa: CASRMTIRTYNEQFF
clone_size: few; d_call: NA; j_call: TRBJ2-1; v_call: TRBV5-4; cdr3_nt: TGTGCCAGCAGCTTGGTAGCGGTCCGGGACTCATGGTCCTACAATGAGCAGTTCTTC; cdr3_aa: CASSLVAVRDSWSYNEQFF
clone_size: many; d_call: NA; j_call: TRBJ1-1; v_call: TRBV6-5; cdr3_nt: TGTGCCAGCAGTTACTGGTCCAGGGAGACCACTGAAGCTTTCTTT; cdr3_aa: CASSYWSRETTEAFF
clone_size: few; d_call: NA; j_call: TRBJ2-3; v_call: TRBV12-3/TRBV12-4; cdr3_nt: TGTGCCAGCAGTTTATATGGGGACGGAACAGATACGCAGTATTTT; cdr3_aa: CASSLYGDGTDTQYF
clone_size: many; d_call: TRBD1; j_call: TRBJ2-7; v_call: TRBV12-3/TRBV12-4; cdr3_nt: TGTGCCAGCAGTTTGGGACAGGGGGCTTCGAGGGAGCAGTACTTC; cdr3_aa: CASSLGQGASREQYF
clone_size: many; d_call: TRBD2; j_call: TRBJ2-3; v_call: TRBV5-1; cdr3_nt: TGCGCCAGCAGCTTGGCGATAGCGGGAGGATCGGATACGCAGTATTTT; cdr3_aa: CASSLAIAGGSDTQYF
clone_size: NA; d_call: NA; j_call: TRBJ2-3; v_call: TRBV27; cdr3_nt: TGTGCCAGCAGTTTATCGGTTGGGGGGGCTAGCACAGATACGCAGTATTTT; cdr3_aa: CASSLSVGGASTDTQYF
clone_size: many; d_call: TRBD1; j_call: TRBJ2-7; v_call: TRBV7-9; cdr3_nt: TGTGCCAGCAGCTTCACCGGGACAGGGGCCTACGAGCAGTACTTC; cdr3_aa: CASSFTGTGAYEQYF
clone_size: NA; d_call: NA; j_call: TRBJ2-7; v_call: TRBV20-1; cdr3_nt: TGCAGTGCTAGAAGTGGCGGACTCGTCTACGAGCAGTACTTC; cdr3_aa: CSARSGGLVYEQYF
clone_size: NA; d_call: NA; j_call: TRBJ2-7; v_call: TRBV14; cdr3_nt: TGTGCCAATCATGAGCCTTACGAGCAGTACTTC; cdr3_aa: CANHEPYEQYF
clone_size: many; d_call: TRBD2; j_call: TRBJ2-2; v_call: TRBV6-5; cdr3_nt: TGTGCCAGCAGTTACTTGGGACTAGCCCCTGTGGGGAACACCGGGGAGCTGTTTTTT; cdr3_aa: CASSYLGLAPVGNTGELFF
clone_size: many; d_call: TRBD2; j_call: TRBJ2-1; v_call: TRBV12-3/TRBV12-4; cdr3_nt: TGTGCCATCGTCATAGCGGGAGGGGTCTACAATGAGCAGTTCTTC; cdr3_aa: CAIVIAGGVYNEQFF
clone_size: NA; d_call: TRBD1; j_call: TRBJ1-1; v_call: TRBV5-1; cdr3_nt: TGCGCCAGCAGCTGGGACAGGGGGCTGAGGGCTTTCTTT; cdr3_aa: CASSWDRGLRAFF
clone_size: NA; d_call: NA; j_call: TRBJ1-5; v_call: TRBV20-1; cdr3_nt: TGCAGTGCTGAGATCGCAGGATATAGCAATCAGCCCCAGCATTTT; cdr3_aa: CSAEIAGYSNQPQHF
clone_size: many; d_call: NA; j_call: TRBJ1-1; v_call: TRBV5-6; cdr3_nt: TGTGCCAGCAGCTTGGACCTAGGGAATCTGGTTAATACTGAAGCTTTCTTT; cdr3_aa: CASSLDLGNLVNTEAFF
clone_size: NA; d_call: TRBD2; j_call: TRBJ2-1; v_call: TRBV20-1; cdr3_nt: TGCAGTGCTAGGGACGGGACTAGCGGGAGTTATGAGCAGTTCTTC; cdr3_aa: CSARDGTSGSYEQFF
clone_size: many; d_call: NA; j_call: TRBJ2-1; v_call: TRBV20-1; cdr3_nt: TGCAGTGCTAGTGGGTGGGACGGAGATGAGCAGTTCTTC; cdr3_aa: CSASGWDGDEQFF
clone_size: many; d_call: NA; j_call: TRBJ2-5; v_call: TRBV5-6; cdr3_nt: TGTGCCAGCAGCTTAGTGGCGGGCGCCCTGTCCCAGTACTTC; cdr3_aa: CASSLVAGALSQYF
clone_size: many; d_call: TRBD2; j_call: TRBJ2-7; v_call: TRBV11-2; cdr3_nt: TGTGCCAGCAGCTCAGAGACTAGCGGGTACCTCAGCTCCTACGAGCAGTACTTC; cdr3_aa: CASSSETSGYLSSYEQYF
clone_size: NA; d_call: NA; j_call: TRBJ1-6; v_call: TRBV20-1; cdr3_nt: TGCAGTGCTAGGGACTCTCGAACCCCCCATTCACCCCTCCACTTT; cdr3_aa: CSARDSRTPHSPLHF
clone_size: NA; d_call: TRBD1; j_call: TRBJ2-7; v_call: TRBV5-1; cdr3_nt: TGCGCCAGCAGCGCCGGGACAGTCTCCTACGAGCAGTACTTC; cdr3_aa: CASSAGTVSYEQYF
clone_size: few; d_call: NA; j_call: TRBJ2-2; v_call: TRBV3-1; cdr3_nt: TGTGCCAGCAGCCAAGAAGTCTTTCCGGGTCTGGGGGAGCTGTTTTTT; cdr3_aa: CASSQEVFPGLGELFF
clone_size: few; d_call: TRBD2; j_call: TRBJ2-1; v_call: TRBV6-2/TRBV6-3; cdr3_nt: TGTGCCAGCAGTTACTCTAAGCCCCGCCTGGGGTTAGCGGGGAGGGATGAGCAGTTCTTC; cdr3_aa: CASSYSKPRLGLAGRDEQFF
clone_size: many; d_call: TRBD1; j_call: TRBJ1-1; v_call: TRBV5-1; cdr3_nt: TGCGCCAGCAGCCCGGACAGGGGGAACACTGAAGCTTTCTTT; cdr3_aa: CASSPDRGNTEAFF
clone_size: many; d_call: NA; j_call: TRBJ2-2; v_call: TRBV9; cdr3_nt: TGTGCCAGCAGCGATGTCCCCGGGGAGCTGTTTTTT; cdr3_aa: CASSDVPGELFF
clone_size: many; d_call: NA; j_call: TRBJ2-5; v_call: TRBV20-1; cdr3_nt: TGCAGTGTAAATCGGAGGGGGATTGGGGAGACCCAGTACTTC; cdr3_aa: CSVNRRGIGETQYF
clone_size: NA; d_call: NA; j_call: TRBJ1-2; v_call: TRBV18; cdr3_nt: TGTGCCAGCTCACCGTTACTGATAGGCGGCGCCCAAAACTATGGCTACACCTTC; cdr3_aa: CASSPLLIGGAQNYGYTF
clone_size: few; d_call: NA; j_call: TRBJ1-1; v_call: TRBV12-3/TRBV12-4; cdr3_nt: TGTGCCAGCAGCCCCGACCTTTTCCCAGACAGACCGAACACTGAAGCTTTCTTT; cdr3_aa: CASSPDLFPDRPNTEAFF
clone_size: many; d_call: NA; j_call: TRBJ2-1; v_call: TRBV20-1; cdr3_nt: TGCAGTGCTAGAGATCTGTGGGGGTATGAGCAGTTCTTC; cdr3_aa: CSARDLWGYEQFF
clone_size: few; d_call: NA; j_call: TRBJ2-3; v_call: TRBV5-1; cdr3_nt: TGCGCCAGCAGCTCGGAAATGTCAGATACGCAGTATTTT; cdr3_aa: CASSSEMSDTQYF
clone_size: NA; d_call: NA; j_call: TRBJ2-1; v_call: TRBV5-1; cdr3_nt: TGCGCCAGCAGCTTGCGGGGGTATAGCGATGAGCAGTTCTTC; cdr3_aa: CASSLRGYSDEQFF